The rows below give T cell receptor beta chains drawn from one sample of a study of blood T cell repertoires in COVID-19. Repertoires were generated with immunoSEQ multiplex PCR, while TCRdb's copy carries only in-frame clones and drops some. The sample has 200,000 to 250,000 clones, approximately 86% seen once. The sample consisted of peripheral blood. These receptors were obtained from a woman of 80 years or more with acute or convalescent COVID-19. Each CDR3 is given with its conserved first and last residue. The D gene is left open where the match is weak. Where a row states a size, it is once, few, many or the class of an expanded clone; other rows omit it.

V gene,CDR3 length,clone size,D gene,J gene,CDR3 DNA,CDR3 protein
TRBV19,15,NA,NA,TRBJ1-2,TGTGCCAGTAGTATGGGGAGGAGAGAGGACTATGGCTACACCTTC,CASSMGRREDYGYTF
TRBV5-1,16,NA,TRBD1,TRBJ1-6,TGCGCCAGCAGCTTGGACGGACAGGGAGGAGGTTCACCCCTCCACTTT,CASSLDGQGGGSPLHF
TRBV7-2,14,once,NA,TRBJ1-2,TGTGCCAGCAGCTTCCCTGGCAGGGTGGGTGGCTACACCTTC,CASSFPGRVGGYTF
TRBV5-4,15,NA,NA,TRBJ2-1,TGTGCCAGCAGCTCCGGACAGCTCTCCTACAATGAGCAGTTCTTC,CASSSGQLSYNEQFF
TRBV19,14,NA,NA,TRBJ2-3,TGTGCCAGTAGTATAGGCCAGGGTGCAGATACGCAGTATTTT,CASSIGQGADTQYF
TRBV27,13,NA,NA,TRBJ1-2,TGTGCCAGCAGGGGGACATCCCCGTATGGCTACACCTTC,CASRGTSPYGYTF
TRBV25-1,15,NA,NA,TRBJ2-1,TGTGCCAGCAGTGACCACGGACAAATTGACACTGAGCAGTTCTTC,CASSDHGQIDTEQFF
TRBV29-1,14,NA,TRBD1,TRBJ1-4,TGCAGCGCCGAGGGGGGACAGGGTAATGAAAAACTGTTTTTT,CSAEGGQGNEKLFF
TRBV4-3,15,once,NA,TRBJ2-3,TGCGCCAGCAGCCAAGATACTCTCGCTGCAGATACGCAGTATTTT,CASSQDTLAADTQYF
TRBV7-2,16,NA,NA,TRBJ1-1,TGTGCCAGCAGCTTAGCGTGGGACATAGGGCGCACTGAAGCTTTCTTT,CASSLAWDIGRTEAFF
TRBV4-2,16,NA,NA,TRBJ1-4,TGTGCCAGCAGCCTATTGGCAGGGGCTATTAATGAAAAACTGTTTTTT,CASSLLAGAINEKLFF
TRBV7-2,13,NA,NA,TRBJ1-1,TGTGCCAGCAGCTTGAACAGGAACACTGAAGCTTTCTTT,CASSLNRNTEAFF